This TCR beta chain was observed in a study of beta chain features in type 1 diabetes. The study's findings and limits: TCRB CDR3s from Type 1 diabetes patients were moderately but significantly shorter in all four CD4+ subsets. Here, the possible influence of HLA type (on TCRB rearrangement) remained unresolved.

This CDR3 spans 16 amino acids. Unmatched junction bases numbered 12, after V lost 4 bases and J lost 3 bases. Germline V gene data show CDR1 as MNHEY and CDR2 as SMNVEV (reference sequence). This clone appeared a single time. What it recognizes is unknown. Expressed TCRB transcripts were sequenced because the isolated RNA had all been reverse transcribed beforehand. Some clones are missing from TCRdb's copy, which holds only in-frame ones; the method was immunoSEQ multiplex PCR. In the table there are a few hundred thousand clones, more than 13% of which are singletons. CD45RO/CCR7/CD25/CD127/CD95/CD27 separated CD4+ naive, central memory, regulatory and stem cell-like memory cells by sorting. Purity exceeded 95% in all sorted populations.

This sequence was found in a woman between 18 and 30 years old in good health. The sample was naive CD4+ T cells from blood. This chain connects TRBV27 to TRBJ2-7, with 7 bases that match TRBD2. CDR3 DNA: TGTGCCAGCAGTTGGGACGGGAGGACCAACCGCTACGAGCAGTACTTC. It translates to CASSWDGRTNRYEQYF.